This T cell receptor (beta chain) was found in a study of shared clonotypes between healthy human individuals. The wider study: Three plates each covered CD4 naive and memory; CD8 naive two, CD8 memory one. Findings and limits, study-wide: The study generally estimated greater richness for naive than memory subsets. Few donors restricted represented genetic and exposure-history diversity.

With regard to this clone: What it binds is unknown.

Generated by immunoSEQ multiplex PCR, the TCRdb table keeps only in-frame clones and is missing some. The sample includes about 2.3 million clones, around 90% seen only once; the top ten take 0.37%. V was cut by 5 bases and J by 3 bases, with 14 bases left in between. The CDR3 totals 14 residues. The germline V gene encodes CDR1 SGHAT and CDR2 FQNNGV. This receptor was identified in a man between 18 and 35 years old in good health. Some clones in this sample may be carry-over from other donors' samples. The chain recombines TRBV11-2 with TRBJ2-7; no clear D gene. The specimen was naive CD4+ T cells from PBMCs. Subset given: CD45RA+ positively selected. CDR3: CASSRGLADYEQYF. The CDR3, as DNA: TGTGCCAGCAGCCGAGGCCTGGCCGACTACGAGCAGTACTTC.